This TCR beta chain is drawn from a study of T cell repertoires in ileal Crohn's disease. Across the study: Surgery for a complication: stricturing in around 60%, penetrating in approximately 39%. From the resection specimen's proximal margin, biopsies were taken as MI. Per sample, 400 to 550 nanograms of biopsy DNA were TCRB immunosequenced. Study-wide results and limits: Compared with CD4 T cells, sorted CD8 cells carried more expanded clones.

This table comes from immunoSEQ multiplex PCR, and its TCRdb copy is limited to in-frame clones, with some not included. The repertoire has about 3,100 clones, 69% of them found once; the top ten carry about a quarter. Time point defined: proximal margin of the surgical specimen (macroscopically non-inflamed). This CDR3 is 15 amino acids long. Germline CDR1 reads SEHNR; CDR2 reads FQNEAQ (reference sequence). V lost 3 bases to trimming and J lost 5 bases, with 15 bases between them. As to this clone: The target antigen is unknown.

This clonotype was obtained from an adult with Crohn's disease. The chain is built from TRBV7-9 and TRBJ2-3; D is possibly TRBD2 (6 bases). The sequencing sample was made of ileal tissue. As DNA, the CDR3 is TGTGCCAGCAGCTTGGAGGGTAGCGAGAGAGATACGCAGTATTTT. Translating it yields CASSLEGSERDTQYF. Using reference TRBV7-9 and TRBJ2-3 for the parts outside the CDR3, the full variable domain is DTGVSQNPRHKITKRGQNVTFRCDPISEHNRLYWYRQTLGQGPEFLTYFQNEAQLEKSRLLSDRFSAERPKGSFSTLEIQRTEQGDSAMYLCASSLEGSERDTQYFGPGTRLTVL.